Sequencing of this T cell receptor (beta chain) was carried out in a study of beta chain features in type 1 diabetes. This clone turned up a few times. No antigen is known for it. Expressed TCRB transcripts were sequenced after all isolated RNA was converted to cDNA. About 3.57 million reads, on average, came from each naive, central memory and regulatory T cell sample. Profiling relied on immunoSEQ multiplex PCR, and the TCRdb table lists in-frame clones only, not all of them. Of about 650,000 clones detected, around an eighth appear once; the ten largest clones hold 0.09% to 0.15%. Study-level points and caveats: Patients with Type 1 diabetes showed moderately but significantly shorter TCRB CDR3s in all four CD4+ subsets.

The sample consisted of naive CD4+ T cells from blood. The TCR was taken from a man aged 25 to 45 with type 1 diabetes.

The CDR3 protein is CASSPLDRAAYGYTF. The CDR3 DNA sequence: TGTGCCAGCTCACCCTTGGACAGGGCGGCCTATGGCTACACCTTC. The chain has TRBV18 and TRBJ1-2; TRBD1 matches 8 bases. V was clipped by 3 bases and J by 4 bases; unmatched bases: 7. This CDR3 comprises 15 residues. Per germline, CDR1 KGHSH and CDR2 LQKENI.